This TCR beta chain was captured in a study of spatial heterogeneity in lung cancer. Study-wide findings and caveats: Mutation tallies in tumors tracked expanded intratumoral alpha and beta TCR counts.

The sample's time point: sample taken at primary tumor resection. From tumor, nontumor lung or frozen PBMC, whole RNA was taken unsorted for sequencing. In this sample, this clonotype turned up many times. What it recognizes is unknown. TCRdb passed the 5' RACE reads through MiXCR, listing each CDR3 protein once. Of about 5,600 distinct CDR3 sequences listed, 7.5% to 9% are singletons. The specimen comprised lung tumor tissue, sampled at surgery. This clonotype was sampled from a female donor with early-stage non-small cell lung cancer.

DNA for the CDR3: TGTGCCAGCAGCTTAGGGTCCGAATACAATCAGCCCCAGCATTTT. Amino acid sequence: CASSLGSEYNQPQHF. The chain is built from TRBV7-6 and TRBJ1-5; D is unclear. The CDR3 contains 15 residues. Deletions cut 1 base from V and 3 bases from J, with 10 bases between. CDR1 and CDR2 from the germline V gene are SGHVS and FNYEAQ.